These T cell receptor beta chains were read from a single sample in a study of early T cells in non-severe SARS-CoV-2 infection. TCRdb re-derived calls from the 5' RACE reads in MiXCR, one entry per CDR3 protein. The table has roughly 34,000 distinct CDR3 sequences, around 3.9% seen once. The sequenced sample consisted of whole blood. These receptor sequences come from an adult who was a healthcare worker with PCR-confirmed SARS-CoV-2 infection or an uninfected control (not recorded which). The CDR3 runs from the conserved cysteine through the conserved F or W. D genes are given only for firm matches. Where a row states a size, it is once, few, many or the class of an expanded clone; other rows omit it.

TRBD2,TRBJ2-7,TRBV12-3/TRBV12-4,many,CASSSGRGGVDEQYF,TGTGCCAGCAGTTCCGGTCGCGGGGGGGTTGACGAGCAGTACTTC
.,TRBJ2-5,TRBV5-1,.,CASSPLLGETQYF,TGCGCCAGCAGCCCCCTTCTTGGAGAGACCCAGTACTTC
TRBD1,TRBJ1-5,TRBV11-2,many,CASSLGTGGVNQPQHF,TGTGCCAGCAGCTTAGGGACAGGGGGAGTGAATCAGCCCCAGCATTTT
.,TRBJ2-7,TRBV5-6,many,CASSLYDEQYF,TGTGCCAGCAGCTTGTACGACGAGCAGTACTTC
.,TRBJ2-1,TRBV10-3,many,CAITPGSTHGTRFNEQFF,TGTGCCATCACCCCGGGTTCTACCCATGGGACTCGCTTCAATGAGCAGTTCTTC
.,TRBJ1-5,TRBV3-1,many,CASSQAPGDNQPQHF,TGTGCCAGCAGCCAAGCCCCAGGAGACAATCAGCCCCAGCATTTT
.,TRBJ2-3,TRBV10-3,many,CAISESNDGQDTQYF,TGTGCCATCAGTGAGTCGAACGACGGTCAAGATACGCAGTATTTT
.,TRBJ2-4,TRBV28,many,CASSLFPPRGAAKNIQYF,TGTGCCAGCAGTTTATTTCCCCCCCGAGGGGCGGCCAAAAACATTCAGTACTTC
.,TRBJ2-1,TRBV4-2,many,CASSLLPTQLASGNEQFF,TGTGCCAGCAGCCTTCTACCCACCCAGCTAGCCTCGGGGAATGAGCAGTTCTTC
TRBD1,TRBJ2-7,TRBV29-1,many,CSVERVDRGAYEQYF,TGCAGCGTCGAAAGGGTCGACAGGGGGGCCTACGAGCAGTACTTC
TRBD1,TRBJ1-5,TRBV12-3/TRBV12-4,many,CASSSTQGYNQPQHF,TGTGCCAGCAGCTCAACACAGGGGTACAATCAGCCCCAGCATTTT
.,TRBJ2-7,TRBV28,many,CASKFMGLEQYF,TGTGCCTCAAAGTTTATGGGTCTCGAGCAGTACTTC
.,TRBJ1-5,TRBV7-2,many,CASSVGLDSASNQPQHF,TGTGCCAGCAGCGTGGGCCTAGATTCAGCTAGCAATCAGCCCCAGCATTTT
.,TRBJ2-1,TRBV6-6,many,CASGRQDNEQFF,TGTGCCAGCGGCCGACAGGACAATGAGCAGTTCTTC
TRBD2,TRBJ2-1,TRBV12-3/TRBV12-4,.,CASTQREAGQYNEQFF,TGTGCCAGCACTCAGAGGGAAGCGGGGCAATACAATGAGCAGTTCTTC
.,TRBJ1-1,TRBV12-3/TRBV12-4,many,CASRSGSVNTEAFF,TGTGCCAGCAGGTCCGGGAGTGTGAACACTGAAGCTTTCTTT
TRBD1,TRBJ2-3,TRBV3-1,many,CASSQAGQTSTDTQYF,TGTGCCAGCAGCCAAGCGGGACAGACTAGCACAGATACGCAGTATTTT
.,TRBJ2-3,TRBV10-2,few,CASSEMRRDTQYF,TGCGCCAGCAGTGAGATGCGTCGGGATACGCAGTATTTT
TRBD2,TRBJ2-7,TRBV4-2,.,CASSQTSGPTYEQYF,TGTGCCAGCAGCCAAACTAGCGGGCCCACCTACGAGCAGTACTTC
.,TRBJ1-1,TRBV25-1,many,CASSGYPVGNTEAFF,TGTGCCAGCAGTGGATACCCCGTGGGTAATACTGAAGCTTTCTTT
.,TRBJ1-5,TRBV7-9,many,CASSLGAGGNQPQHF,TGTGCCAGCAGCTTAGGAGCAGGGGGCAATCAGCCCCAGCATTTT
TRBD1,TRBJ1-1,TRBV24-1,many,CATRASDRPGEAFF,TGTGCCACCAGGGCCTCGGACAGGCCGGGGGAAGCTTTCTTT
.,TRBJ1-2,TRBV5-6,many,CASSLRQIFYGYTF,TGTGCCAGCAGCTTACGGCAGATCTTCTATGGCTACACCTTC
.,TRBJ2-1,TRBV7-9,many,CASSLEGEQFF,TGTGCCAGCAGCTTAGAAGGGGAGCAGTTCTTC
.,TRBJ1-5,TRBV18,many,CASSPAQGSNQPQHF,TGTGCCAGCTCACCAGCTCAAGGTAGCAATCAGCCCCAGCATTTT
TRBD2,TRBJ2-5,TRBV10-3,many,CAIGSGGGQETQYF,TGTGCCATCGGGTCGGGAGGAGGGCAAGAGACCCAGTACTTC
.,TRBJ2-3,TRBV27,many,CASSLIFGGTDTQYF,TGTGCCAGCAGTTTAATTTTTGGGGGCACAGATACGCAGTATTTT
.,TRBJ1-6,TRBV7-9,many,CASSSRGAPDDSPLHF,TGTGCCAGCAGCTCCAGAGGGGCTCCAGATGATTCACCCCTCCACTTT
TRBD1,TRBJ1-5,TRBV27,.,CASRGTGSNQPQHF,TGTGCCAGCAGGGGGACAGGTAGCAATCAGCCCCAGCATTTT
.,TRBJ1-5,TRBV27,many,CASSYEYRGNQPQHF,TGTGCCAGCAGTTACGAGTATAGGGGTAATCAGCCCCAGCATTTT
TRBD1,TRBJ2-7,TRBV11-2,many,CASSLWTGEPYF,TGTGCCAGCAGCTTATGGACAGGGGAGCCATACTTC
TRBD1,TRBJ1-6,TRBV9,few,CASSGDSPYNSPLHF,TGTGCCAGCAGCGGGGACAGTCCTTATAATTCACCCCTCCACTTT
.,TRBJ1-6,TRBV5-1,.,CASSLAGRSPLHF,TGCGCCAGCAGCTTGGCGGGCAGGTCACCCCTCCACTTT
.,TRBJ2-4,TRBV7-2,many,CASSYSEINIQYF,TGTGCCAGCAGCTACTCAGAAATAAACATTCAGTACTTC
.,TRBJ2-6,TRBV14,many,CASSSGTLSGANVLTF,TGTGCCAGCAGCTCCGGGACACTCTCTGGGGCCAACGTCCTGACTTTC
TRBD1,TRBJ1-3,TRBV27,many,CASSASDRGHGNTIYF,TGTGCCAGCAGTGCCTCGGACAGGGGGCATGGAAACACCATATATTTT
TRBD1,TRBJ2-7,TRBV4-2,.,CACRATGGDEQYF,TGTGCCTGCAGAGCGACAGGGGGCGACGAGCAGTACTTC
.,TRBJ1-5,TRBV27,many,CASSFGSSNQPQHF,TGTGCCAGCAGTTTCGGTTCCAGCAATCAGCCCCAGCATTTT
.,TRBJ2-7,TRBV23-1,many,CASSQGRISYEQYF,TGCGCCAGCAGTCAAGGCAGAATCTCCTACGAGCAGTACTTC
TRBD2,TRBJ2-3,TRBV7-2,many,CASSAGLAGTDTQYF,TGTGCCAGCAGCGCAGGACTAGCGGGCACAGATACGCAGTATTTT
.,TRBJ1-5,TRBV24-1,many,CATGRPGRDQPQHF,TGTGCCACCGGTAGACCCGGTAGGGATCAGCCCCAGCATTTT
TRBD2,TRBJ2-3,TRBV10-1,.,CASTTGTSGTDTQYF,TGCGCCAGCACTACCGGGACTAGCGGCACAGATACGCAGTATTTT
.,TRBJ2-7,TRBV9,many,CASSVNSIGEQYF,TGTGCCAGCAGCGTGAATAGCATTGGGGAGCAGTACTTC
.,TRBJ2-2,TRBV7-3,many,CASSFVGNTGELFF,TGTGCCAGCAGCTTTGTAGGGAACACCGGGGAGCTGTTTTTT
.,TRBJ1-6,TRBV6-6,many,CASVVTSGGNSPLHF,TGTGCCAGCGTCGTGACAAGCGGTGGAAATTCACCCCTCCACTTT
.,TRBJ2-1,TRBV3-1,many,CASSQETGMYNEQFF,TGTGCCAGCAGCCAAGAAACAGGGATGTACAATGAGCAGTTCTTC
TRBD1,TRBJ2-3,TRBV11-2,many,CASSPGQRGDTQYF,TGTGCCAGCAGCCCGGGACAGCGTGGAGATACGCAGTATTTT
TRBD2,TRBJ2-3,TRBV28,many,CASSYGRGTDTQYF,TGTGCCAGCAGTTACGGGAGGGGAACAGATACGCAGTATTTT
.,TRBJ1-1,TRBV20-1,many,CSARDRYGGGTEAFF,TGCAGTGCTAGAGATCGATACGGAGGGGGCACTGAAGCTTTCTTT
.,TRBJ1-3,TRBV29-1,many,CSAMTNSGNTIYF,TGCAGCGCTATGACAAATTCTGGAAACACCATATATTTT
.,TRBJ2-1,TRBV7-3,many,CASSLERYNEQFF,TGTGCCAGCAGCCTGGAGCGTTACAATGAGCAGTTCTTC
.,TRBJ1-1,TRBV10-3,many,CAISEGRGTRTEAFF,TGTGCCATCAGTGAAGGGAGGGGGACTAGGACTGAAGCTTTCTTT
TRBD2,TRBJ2-7,TRBV9,many,CASSVSLADHWEQYF,TGTGCCAGCAGCGTGTCCCTAGCGGACCACTGGGAGCAGTACTTC
.,TRBJ2-2,TRBV5-8,many,CASSEANTGELFF,TGTGCCAGCAGCGAGGCGAACACCGGGGAGCTGTTTTTT
TRBD1,TRBJ2-7,TRBV12-3/TRBV12-4,many,CASSFPGQGAYEQYF,TGTGCCAGCAGCTTCCCGGGACAGGGGGCTTACGAGCAGTACTTC